This T cell receptor (beta chain) derives from a study of blood T cells in healthy people across ages. Study-level information: With template switching, about one barcoded beta molecule was captured per two T cells.

General study findings and limits: The study could not conclusively compare naive and antigen-experienced cells, given its unsorted PBMCs.

A second PCR of 7 to 11 cycles used a sample-barcoded 5' primer and a J-beta primer mix. In TCRdb, the 5' RACE reads were re-called with MiXCR into one record per CDR3 protein. The profile shows some 1,500,000 distinct CDR3 sequences, roughly 43% of them singletons. Regarding this clonotype: Its target is not known.

Germline loops: CDR1 SQVTM, CDR2 ANQGSEA. This CDR3 region has 12 residues. The ends were cut back, 7 bases at V and 6 bases at J, with 15 bases in the middle. Sequenced: blood. This sequence originates from a woman younger than 30 in good health. The chain employs TRBV29-1 and TRBJ1-2; D gene unclear. The CDR3 here is CSGIIDGDGYTF. The CDR3 DNA is TGCAGCGGCATAATCGACGGGGATGGCTACACCTTC.